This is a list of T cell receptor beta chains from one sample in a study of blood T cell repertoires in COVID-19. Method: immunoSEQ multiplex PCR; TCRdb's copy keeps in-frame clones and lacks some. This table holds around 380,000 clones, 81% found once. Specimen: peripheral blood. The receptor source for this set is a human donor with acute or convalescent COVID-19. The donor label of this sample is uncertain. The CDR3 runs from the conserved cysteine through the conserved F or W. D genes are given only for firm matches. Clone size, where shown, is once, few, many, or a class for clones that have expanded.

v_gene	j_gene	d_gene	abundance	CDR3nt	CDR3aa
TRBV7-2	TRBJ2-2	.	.	TGTGCCAGCAGCTTAGGAACAGCGGCACTGGGCGGGGAGCTGTTTTTT	CASSLGTAALGGELFF
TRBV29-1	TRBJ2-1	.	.	TGCAGCGTTGTGCCAGGTAACAATGAGCAGTTCTTC	CSVVPGNNEQFF
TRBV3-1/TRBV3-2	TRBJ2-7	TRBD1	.	TGTGCCAGCAGCCAACTCGGACAGGGCGCCCAGTACTTC	CASSQLGQGAQYF
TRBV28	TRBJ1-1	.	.	TGTGCCAGCAGGCCGCCAGGGCCCAAGAACACTGAAGCTTTCTTT	CASRPPGPKNTEAFF
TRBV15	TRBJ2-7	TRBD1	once	TGTGCCACCAGCAGAAACGGACAGGACGAGCAGTACTTC	CATSRNGQDEQYF
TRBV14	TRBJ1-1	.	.	TGTGCCAGCAGCCATAATACTGAAGCTTTCTTT	CASSHNTEAFF
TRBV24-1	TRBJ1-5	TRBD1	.	TGTGCCTCTACGGGGGACAGGGGGCGTTCATCCCCCAATCAGCCCCAGCATTTT	CASTGDRGRSSPNQPQHF
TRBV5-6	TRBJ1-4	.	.	TGTGCCAGCAGCTTGGAATCTTCAACTAATGAAAAACTGTTTTTT	CASSLESSTNEKLFF
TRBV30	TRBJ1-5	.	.	TGTGCCTGGAGTACCCAGGGTTCTCAGCCCCAGCATTTT	CAWSTQGSQPQHF
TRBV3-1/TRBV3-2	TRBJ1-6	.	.	TGTGCCAGCAGCCACGAGGCTTCACCCCTCCACTTT	CASSHEASPLHF
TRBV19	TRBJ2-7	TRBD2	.	TGTGCCAGTAGTCCGCTTAGGGGTATAGCGGGAGGCTACGAGCAGTACTTC	CASSPLRGIAGGYEQYF
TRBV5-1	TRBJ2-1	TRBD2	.	TGCGCCAGCAGCTTGGGTCTAGCGGGAAGGGATGAGCAGTTCTTC	CASSLGLAGRDEQFF
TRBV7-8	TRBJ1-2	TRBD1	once	TGTGCCAGCAGTCCTAACAGGGGCGACTATGGCTACACCTTC	CASSPNRGDYGYTF
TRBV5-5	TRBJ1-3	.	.	TGTGCCAGCAGCTTGGACAGTCGAAGCTCTGGAAACACCATATATTTT	CASSLDSRSSGNTIYF
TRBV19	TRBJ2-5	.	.	TGTGCCAGTAGTATTCGGTCAGGGACCCAGTACTTC	CASSIRSGTQYF
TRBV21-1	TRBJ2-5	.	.	TGTGCCAGCAGCAAAGGGGGGACTAGCGGTGACGGGGAGACCCAGTACTTC	CASSKGGTSGDGETQYF
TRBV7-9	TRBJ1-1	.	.	TGTGCCAGCAGCAAAGGCGGGGGGCCAGCTTTCTTT	CASSKGGGPAFF
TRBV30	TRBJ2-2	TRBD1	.	TGTGCCTGGAGTGTAGACAGGGTCTCTAGGGAGCTGTTTTTT	CAWSVDRVSRELFF
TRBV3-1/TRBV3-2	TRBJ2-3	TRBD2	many	TGTGCCAGCAGCCAAAGGGGCCTAGCGGGAGGGGCAGATACGCAGTATTTT	CASSQRGLAGGADTQYF
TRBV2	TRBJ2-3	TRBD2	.	TGTGCCAGCAGTGCCGGCGGGAGGGCCCCGGGTACGCAGTATTTT	CASSAGGRAPGTQYF
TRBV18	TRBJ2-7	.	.	TGTGCCAGCTCACCTAGAAAGGGGGTGTTCTACGAGCAGTACTTC	CASSPRKGVFYEQYF
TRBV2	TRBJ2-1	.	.	TGTGCCACCTCGGGGAGAACAGCCTACAATGAGCAGTTCTTC	CATSGRTAYNEQFF
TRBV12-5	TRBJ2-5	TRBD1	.	TGTGCTAGTGGTTTCGACAGGGTTGAGACCCAGTACTTC	CASGFDRVETQYF
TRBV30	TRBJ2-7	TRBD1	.	TGTGCCTGGAGCGAACAGAAGTGGACAGGGAGCTACGAGCAGTACTTC	CAWSEQKWTGSYEQYF
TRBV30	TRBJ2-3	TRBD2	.	TGTGCCTGGAAATTCGGGACTAGCGGGGGACGGTATTTT	CAWKFGTSGGRYF
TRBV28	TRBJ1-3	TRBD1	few	TGTGCCAGCTGTATCTTGGGGACAGCTGGAAACACCATATATTTT	CASCILGTAGNTIYF
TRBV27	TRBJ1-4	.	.	TGTGCCAGCAGTTTTAGGGGTGGTGAAAAACTGTTTTTT	CASSFRGGEKLFF
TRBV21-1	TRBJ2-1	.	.	TGTGCCAGCAGCGGTTGGGGTCGAACTAGCGGGAAGTACAATGAGCAGTTCTTC	CASSGWGRTSGKYNEQFF
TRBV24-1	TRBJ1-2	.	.	TGTGCCACCAGTGGCCCAAGGACACCGAACTATGGCTACACCTTC	CATSGPRTPNYGYTF
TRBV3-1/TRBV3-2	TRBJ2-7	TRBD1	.	TGTGCCAGCAGCCATCGGGACAGGGGCGGGCAGTACTTC	CASSHRDRGGQYF
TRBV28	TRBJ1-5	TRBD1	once	TGTGCCAGCAGTCCGGGACAGGGGTTTAGAGATCAGCCCCAGCATTTT	CASSPGQGFRDQPQHF
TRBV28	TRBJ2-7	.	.	TGTGCCAGCAGCGCTAGCGTTCCCTACGAGCAGTACTTC	CASSASVPYEQYF
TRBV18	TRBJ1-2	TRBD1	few	TGTGCCAGCTCACCATTAACCCGGGACAGGCACTGCTATGGCTACACCTTC	CASSPLTRDRHCYGYTF
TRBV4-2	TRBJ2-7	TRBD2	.	TGTGCCAGCAGCCAAAGGACTAGCGGGAGTGTCTACGAGCAGTACTTC	CASSQRTSGSVYEQYF
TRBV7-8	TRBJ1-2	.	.	TGTGCCAGCAGCGATAGATCGGATGGCTACACCTTC	CASSDRSDGYTF
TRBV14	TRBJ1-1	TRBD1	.	TGTGCCAGCAGCCATGACCTCAGGGGGTTGGCTTTCTTT	CASSHDLRGLAFF
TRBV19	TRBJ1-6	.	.	TGTGCCAGTAGTATAGGCGGGAGTTCACCCCTCCACTTT	CASSIGGSSPLHF
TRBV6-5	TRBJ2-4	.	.	TGTGCCAGCAGTTACGGACAGAGTAGTACCAAAAACATTCAGTACTTC	CASSYGQSSTKNIQYF
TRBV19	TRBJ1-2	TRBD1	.	TGTGCCAGTAGTCGGACAGGGCCTAACTATGGCTACACCTTC	CASSRTGPNYGYTF
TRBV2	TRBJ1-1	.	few	TGTGCCAGGTGGAACAGGGAAAACACTGAAGCTTTCTTT	CARWNRENTEAFF
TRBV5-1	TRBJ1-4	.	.	TGCGCCAGCAGCTACAGCTCAACTAATGAAAAACTGTTTTTT	CASSYSSTNEKLFF
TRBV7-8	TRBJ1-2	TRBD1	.	TGTGCCAGCAGCCCATGGGACAGTTTATCGTATGGCTACACCTTC	CASSPWDSLSYGYTF
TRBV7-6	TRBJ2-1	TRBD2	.	TGTGCCAGCAGCTTAGGGGCGGGAGAATCTACCTACAATGAGCAGTTCTTC	CASSLGAGESTYNEQFF
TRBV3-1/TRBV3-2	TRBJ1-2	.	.	TGTGCCAGCAGCCAAGACCATTATTCGGATGGCTACACCTTC	CASSQDHYSDGYTF
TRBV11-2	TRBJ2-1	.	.	TGTGCCAGCAGCCCCCAATTGCGGGGTGACAATGAGCAGTTCTTC	CASSPQLRGDNEQFF
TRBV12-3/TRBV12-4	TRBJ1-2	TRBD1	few	TGTGCCAGCAGAATCTCAGGGGGTGGCTACACCTTC	CASRISGGGYTF
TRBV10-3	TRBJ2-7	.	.	TGTGCCATCAGTGACCTAGCTCTACAGGGACCTTACGAGCAGTACTTC	CAISDLALQGPYEQYF
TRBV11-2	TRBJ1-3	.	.	TGTGCCAGCAGCTTAGGTTATCGGAACACCATATATTTT	CASSLGYRNTIYF
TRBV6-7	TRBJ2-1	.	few	TGTGCCAGCAGCCCTGCAGCGTGGACCTACAATGAGCAGTTCTTC	CASSPAAWTYNEQFF
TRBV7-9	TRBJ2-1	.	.	TGTGCCAGCAGCTTAGAGGGGGTCTCCTACAATGAGCAGTTCTTC	CASSLEGVSYNEQFF
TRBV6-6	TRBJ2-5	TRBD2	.	TGTGCCAGCAGTCCTCAGCGGGTAGCGGGGGGGCAAGAGACCCAGTACTTC	CASSPQRVAGGQETQYF
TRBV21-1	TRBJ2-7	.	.	TGTGCCAGCAGCAAAGGGTGCGCTAGGTTAGGCTACGAGCAGTACTTC	CASSKGCARLGYEQYF